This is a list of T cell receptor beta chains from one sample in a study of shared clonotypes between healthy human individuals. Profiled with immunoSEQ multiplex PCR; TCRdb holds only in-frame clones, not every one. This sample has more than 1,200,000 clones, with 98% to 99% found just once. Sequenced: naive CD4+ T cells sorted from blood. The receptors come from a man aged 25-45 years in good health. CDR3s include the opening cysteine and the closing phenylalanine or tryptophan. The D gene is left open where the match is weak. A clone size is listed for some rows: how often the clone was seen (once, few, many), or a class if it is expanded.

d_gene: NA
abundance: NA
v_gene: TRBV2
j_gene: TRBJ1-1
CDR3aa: CASSPEAGAFF
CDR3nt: TGTGCCAGCAGTCCGGAGGCGGGGGCTTTCTTT

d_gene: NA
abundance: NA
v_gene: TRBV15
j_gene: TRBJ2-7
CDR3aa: CATSIELDSYEQYF
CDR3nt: TGTGCCACCAGCATCGAACTGGACTCCTACGAGCAGTACTTC

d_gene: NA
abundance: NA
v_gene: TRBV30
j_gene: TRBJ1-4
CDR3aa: CAWSLGTKLFF
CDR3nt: TGTGCCTGGAGTTTAGGGACAAAACTGTTTTTT

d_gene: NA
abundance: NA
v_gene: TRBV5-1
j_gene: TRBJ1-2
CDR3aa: CASSSPGTAGGYGYTF
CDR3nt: TGCGCCAGCAGCTCTCCGGGGACGGCCGGAGGCTATGGCTACACCTTC

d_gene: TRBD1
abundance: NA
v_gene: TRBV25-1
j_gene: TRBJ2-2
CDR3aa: CASSGQGPGELFF
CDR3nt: TGTGCCAGCAGCGGACAGGGACCCGGGGAGCTGTTTTTT

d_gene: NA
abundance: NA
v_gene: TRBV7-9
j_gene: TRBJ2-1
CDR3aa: CASSLAPSGNEQFF
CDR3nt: TGTGCCAGCAGCTTAGCCCCCTCCGGCAATGAGCAGTTCTTC

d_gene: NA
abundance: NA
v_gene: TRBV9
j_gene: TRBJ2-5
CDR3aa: CASSVDLGGGLQETQYF
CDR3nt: TGTGCCAGCAGCGTCGACTTAGGAGGGGGACTACAAGAGACCCAGTACTTC

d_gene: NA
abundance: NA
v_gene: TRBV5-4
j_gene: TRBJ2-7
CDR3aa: CASSSGTSGFYEQYF
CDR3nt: TGTGCCAGCAGCTCCGGGACATCGGGCTTCTACGAGCAGTACTTC

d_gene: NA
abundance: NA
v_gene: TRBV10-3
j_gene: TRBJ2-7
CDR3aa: CAISESGSTVYGQYF
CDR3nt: TGTGCCATCAGTGAGTCAGGGAGTACTGTCTACGGGCAGTACTTC

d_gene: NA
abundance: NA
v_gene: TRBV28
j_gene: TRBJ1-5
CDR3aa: CASSLVNQPQHF
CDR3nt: TGTGCCAGCAGTTTGGTCAATCAGCCCCAGCATTTT

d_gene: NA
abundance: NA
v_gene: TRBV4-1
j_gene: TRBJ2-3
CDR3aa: CARGLGFTDTQYF
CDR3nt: TGCGCCAGAGGCCTCGGGTTTACAGATACGCAGTATTTT

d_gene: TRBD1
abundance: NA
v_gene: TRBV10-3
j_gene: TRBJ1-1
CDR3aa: CAISAGTGGEAFF
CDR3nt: TGTGCCATCAGCGCCGGGACAGGGGGCGAAGCTTTCTTT

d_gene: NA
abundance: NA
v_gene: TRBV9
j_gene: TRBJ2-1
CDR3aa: CASSQTQGHEQFF
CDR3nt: TGTGCCAGCAGCCAAACTCAGGGGCATGAGCAGTTCTTC

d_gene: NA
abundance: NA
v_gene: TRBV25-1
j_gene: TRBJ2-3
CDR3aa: CASSVFGSWGDTQYF
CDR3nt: TGTGCCAGCAGTGTCTTCGGGAGTTGGGGAGATACGCAGTATTTT

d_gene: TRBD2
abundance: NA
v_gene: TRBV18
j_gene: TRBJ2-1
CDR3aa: CASSLSFGAGVNEQFF
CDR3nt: TGTGCCAGCTCACTATCTTTTGGAGCGGGAGTAAATGAGCAGTTCTTC

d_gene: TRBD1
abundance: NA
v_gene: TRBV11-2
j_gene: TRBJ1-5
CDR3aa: CASSLDRSDQPQHF
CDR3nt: TGTGCCAGCAGCTTGGACAGGAGTGATCAGCCCCAGCATTTT

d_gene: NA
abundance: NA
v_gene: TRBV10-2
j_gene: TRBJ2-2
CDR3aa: CASSELAANTGELFF
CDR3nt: TGCGCCAGCAGTGAGTTAGCAGCGAACACCGGGGAGCTGTTTTTT

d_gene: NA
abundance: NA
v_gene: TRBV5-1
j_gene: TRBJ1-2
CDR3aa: CASSLGVSGTYGYTF
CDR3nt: TGCGCCAGCAGCTTGGGGGTCAGTGGAACCTATGGCTACACCTTC

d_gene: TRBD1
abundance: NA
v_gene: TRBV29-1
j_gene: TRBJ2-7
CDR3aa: CSVVQGASYEQYF
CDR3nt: TGCAGCGTTGTACAGGGGGCCTCCTACGAGCAGTACTTC

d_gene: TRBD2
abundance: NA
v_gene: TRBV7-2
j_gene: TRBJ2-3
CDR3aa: CASSPSGGGRAMRYF
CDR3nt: TGTGCCAGCAGCCCGAGCGGGGGCGGGAGGGCCATGAGGTATTTT

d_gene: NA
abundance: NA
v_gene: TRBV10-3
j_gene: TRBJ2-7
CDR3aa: CAISYQQGGLDEQYF
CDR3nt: TGTGCCATCAGTTACCAACAGGGTGGCTTGGACGAGCAGTACTTC

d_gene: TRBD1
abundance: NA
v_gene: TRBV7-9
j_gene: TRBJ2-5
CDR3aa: CASSFWLSWGTGMWETQYF
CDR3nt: TGTGCCAGCAGCTTTTGGCTTTCGTGGGGGACAGGGATGTGGGAGACCCAGTACTTC

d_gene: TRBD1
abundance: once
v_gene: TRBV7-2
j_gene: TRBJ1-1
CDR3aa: CASSTGGTEAFF
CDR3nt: TGTGCCAGCAGCACAGGGGGCACTGAAGCTTTCTTT

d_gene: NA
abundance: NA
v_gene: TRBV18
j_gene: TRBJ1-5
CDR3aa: CASSPLRTGGHQPQHF
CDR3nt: TGTGCCAGCTCACCACTCCGTACTGGGGGCCATCAGCCCCAGCATTTT

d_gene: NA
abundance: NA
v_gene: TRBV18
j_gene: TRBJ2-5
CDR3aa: CASSPPGTRRQETQYF
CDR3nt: TGTGCCAGCTCACCACCGGGGACACGAAGACAAGAGACCCAGTACTTC

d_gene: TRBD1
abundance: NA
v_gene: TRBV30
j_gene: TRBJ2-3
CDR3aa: CAWSAGGADTQYF
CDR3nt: TGTGCCTGGAGTGCAGGGGGCGCAGATACGCAGTATTTT

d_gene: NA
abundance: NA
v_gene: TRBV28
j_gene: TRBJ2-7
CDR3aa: CASSPHTVGNEQYF
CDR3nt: TGTGCCAGCAGTCCCCACACGGTCGGGAACGAGCAGTACTTC

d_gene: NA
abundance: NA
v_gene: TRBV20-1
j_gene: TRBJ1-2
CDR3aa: CSARASRGYTF
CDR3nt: TGCAGTGCTAGAGCTTCGCGTGGCTACACCTTC

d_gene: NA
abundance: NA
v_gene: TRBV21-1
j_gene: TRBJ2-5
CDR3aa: CASSKALYRDRVSGTQYF
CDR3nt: TGTGCCAGCAGCAAAGCGCTCTATCGGGACAGGGTGTCTGGGACCCAGTACTTC

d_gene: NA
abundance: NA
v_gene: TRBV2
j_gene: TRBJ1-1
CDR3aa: CASSEASSPGTEAFF
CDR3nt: TGTGCCAGCAGTGAAGCGAGTTCCCCGGGGACTGAAGCTTTCTTT

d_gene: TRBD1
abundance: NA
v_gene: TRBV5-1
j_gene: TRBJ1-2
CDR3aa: CASSQGQGPYGGYTF
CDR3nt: TGCGCCAGCAGCCAGGGACAGGGGCCCTACGGGGGCTACACCTTC

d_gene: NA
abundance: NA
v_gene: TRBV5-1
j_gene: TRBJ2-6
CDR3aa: CASSTGPISGANVLTF
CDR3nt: TGCGCCAGCAGCACAGGACCGATCTCTGGGGCCAACGTCCTGACTTTC

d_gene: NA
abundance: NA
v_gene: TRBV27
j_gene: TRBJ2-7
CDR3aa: CAGNSPLCEQYF
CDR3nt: TGTGCCGGAAACAGCCCTCTTTGCGAGCAGTACTTC

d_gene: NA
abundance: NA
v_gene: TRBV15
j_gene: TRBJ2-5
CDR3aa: CATSRDDTSLQETQYF
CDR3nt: TGTGCCACCAGCAGAGATGATACTAGTTTACAAGAGACCCAGTACTTC

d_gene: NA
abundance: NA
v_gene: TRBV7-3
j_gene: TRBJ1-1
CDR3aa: CASRLGVNTEAFF
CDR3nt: TGTGCCAGCAGGCTAGGGGTGAACACTGAAGCTTTCTTT

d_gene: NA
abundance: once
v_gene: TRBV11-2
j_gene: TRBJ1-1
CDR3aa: CASSFGQNTEAFF
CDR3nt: TGTGCCAGCAGCTTTGGACAGAACACTGAAGCTTTCTTT

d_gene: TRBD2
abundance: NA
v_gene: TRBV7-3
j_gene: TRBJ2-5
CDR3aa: CASSPTLSPGLAKETQYF
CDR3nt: TGTGCCAGCAGCCCGACGCTCTCCCCGGGACTAGCGAAAGAGACCCAGTACTTC

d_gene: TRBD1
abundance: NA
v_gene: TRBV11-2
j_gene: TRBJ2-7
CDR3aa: CASSLALRGRSYEQYF
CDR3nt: TGTGCCAGCAGCTTAGCCCTCAGGGGGCGGTCCTACGAGCAGTACTTC

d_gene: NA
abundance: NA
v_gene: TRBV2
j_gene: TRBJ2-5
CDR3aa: CASSDVGAQETQYF
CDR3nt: TGTGCCAGCAGTGACGTGGGCGCTCAAGAGACCCAGTACTTC

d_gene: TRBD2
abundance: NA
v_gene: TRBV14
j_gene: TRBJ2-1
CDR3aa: CASSHPFSGNYNEQFF
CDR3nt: TGTGCCAGCAGCCATCCGTTTAGCGGGAACTACAATGAGCAGTTCTTC

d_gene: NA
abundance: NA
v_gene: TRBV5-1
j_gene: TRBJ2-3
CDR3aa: CASSSRGAESTDTQYF
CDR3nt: TGCGCCAGCAGCTCCCGCGGGGCAGAGAGCACAGATACGCAGTATTTT

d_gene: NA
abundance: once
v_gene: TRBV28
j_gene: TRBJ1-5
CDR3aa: CASRNNNQPQHF
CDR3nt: TGTGCCAGCAGAAATAACAATCAGCCCCAGCATTTT

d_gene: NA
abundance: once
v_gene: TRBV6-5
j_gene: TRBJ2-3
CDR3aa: CASSRRDPKGDTQYF
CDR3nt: TGTGCCAGCAGCCGCCGGGACCCTAAAGGGGATACGCAGTATTTT

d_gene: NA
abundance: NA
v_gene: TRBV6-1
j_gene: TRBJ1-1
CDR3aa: CASNSDSVLTEAFF
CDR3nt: TGTGCCAGCAACTCGGACAGCGTTCTGACTGAAGCTTTCTTT

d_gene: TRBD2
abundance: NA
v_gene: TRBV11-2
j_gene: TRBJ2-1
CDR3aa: CASSRTMGLAGVSYNEQFF
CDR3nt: TGTGCCAGCAGCCGGACGATGGGACTAGCGGGAGTTTCCTACAATGAGCAGTTCTTC

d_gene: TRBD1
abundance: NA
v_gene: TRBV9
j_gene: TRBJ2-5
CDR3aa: CASSVVGTAQETQYF
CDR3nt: TGTGCCAGCAGCGTTGTGGGGACAGCCCAAGAGACCCAGTACTTC

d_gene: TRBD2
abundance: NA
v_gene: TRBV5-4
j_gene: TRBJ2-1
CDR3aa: CASSFQAGGESEQFF
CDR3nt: TGTGCCAGCAGCTTTCAAGCGGGGGGTGAGTCTGAGCAGTTCTTC

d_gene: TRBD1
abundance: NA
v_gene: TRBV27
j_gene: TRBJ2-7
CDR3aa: CASSSPTGGAWYEQYF
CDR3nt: TGTGCCAGCAGTTCGCCGACAGGGGGCGCATGGTACGAGCAGTACTTC

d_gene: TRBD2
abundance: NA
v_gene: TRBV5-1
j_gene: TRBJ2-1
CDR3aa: CASSRGVVSSYNEQFF
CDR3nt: TGCGCCAGCAGCCGGGGGGTGGTAAGCTCCTACAATGAGCAGTTCTTC

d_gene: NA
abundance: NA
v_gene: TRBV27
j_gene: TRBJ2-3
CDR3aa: CASRRTSTDTQYF
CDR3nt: TGTGCCAGCAGACGGACTAGCACAGATACGCAGTATTTT